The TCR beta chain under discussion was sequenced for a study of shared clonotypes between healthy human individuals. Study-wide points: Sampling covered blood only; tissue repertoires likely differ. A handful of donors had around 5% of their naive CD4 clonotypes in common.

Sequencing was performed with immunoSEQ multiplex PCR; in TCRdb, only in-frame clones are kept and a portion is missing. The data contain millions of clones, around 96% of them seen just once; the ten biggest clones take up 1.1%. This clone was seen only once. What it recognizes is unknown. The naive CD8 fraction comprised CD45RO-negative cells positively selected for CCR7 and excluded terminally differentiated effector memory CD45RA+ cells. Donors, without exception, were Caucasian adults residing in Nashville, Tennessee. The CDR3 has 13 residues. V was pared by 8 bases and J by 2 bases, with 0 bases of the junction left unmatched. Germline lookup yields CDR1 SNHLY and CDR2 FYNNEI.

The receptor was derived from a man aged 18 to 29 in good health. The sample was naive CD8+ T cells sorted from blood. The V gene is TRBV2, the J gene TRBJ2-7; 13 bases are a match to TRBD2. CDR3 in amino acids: CASGTSGTYEQYF. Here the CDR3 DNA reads TGTGCCAGCGGGACTAGCGGGACCTACGAGCAGTACTTC.